This record concerns one T cell receptor beta chain sequence. The antigen remains undetermined. Data came from immunoSEQ multiplex PCR; TCRdb stores just in-frame clones and leaves some out. The sample records under 200,000 clones, 85% to 90% being singletons. The V and J ends lost 8 bases and 5 bases, in that order; junction bases with no gene match: 11. CDR3 length: 14 amino acids. Germline values: CDR1 LNHDA, CDR2 SQIVND (reference sequence). This sample was taken from a study of T cell responses to AZD1222 COVID-19 vaccine. Findings and caveats of the study: Spike was spanned by vaccine-associated CD4 TCRs, which were dominant at 160-218 and 743-854. With two AZD1222 doses given, Spike-specific TCR breadth and depth both rose. Reportedly, nearly half the spike-specific TCRs target unmutated variant regions.

V gene TRBV19 combines with J gene TRBJ1-2; 7 nucleotides align to TRBD1. This sample comprised peripheral blood, obtained on day 0 of AZD1222 vaccination. The sequence was obtained from an adult in good health. Written as DNA, the CDR3 is TGTGCCAGTGTCGAGTTGGCAGGGGGATATGGCTACACCTTC. Protein sequence: CASVELAGGYGYTF.